One and the same sample provided the 7 T cell receptor beta chains below, sequenced in a study of blood T cell repertoires in COVID-19 (dated by TCRdb to 2020 to 2021). The method was the immunoSEQ multiplex PCR assay. TCRdb limited this immuneACCESS table to in-frame rearrangements with V and J called. A share of clones is missing; checked studies link under half to unresolved V genes, and the rest is unexplained. This sample gives some 140,000 clones in total; 84% of them show up just once. 5.5% of the sample lies in the top ten. The sample consisted of PBMCs or T cells enriched from blood (not recorded which). Receptors originate from a man in his forties or fifties with acute COVID-19.

This sequence joins TRBV2 and TRBJ2-3, with D possibly matching TRBD1 (6 bases). Trimming pared 4 bases from V and 2 bases from J, leaving 19 bases between. The CDR3 length is 17 residues. The germline CDR1 and CDR2 sequences are SNHLY and FYNNEI. This CDR3 reads CASSGRLMGDITDTQYF. The CDR3 DNA sequence: TGTGCCAGCAGTGGAAGACTCATGGGGGACATCACAGATACGCAGTATTTT.

The chain has TRBV4-3 and TRBJ2-1; the match to TRBD1 covers 10 bases. The CDR3 sequence is 17 residues long. V was pared by 2 bases and J by 5 bases, with 9 bases of the junction left unmatched. Per germline, CDR1 LGHNA and CDR2 YSLEER. As DNA, the CDR3 is TGCGCCAGCAGCCAATCGATTACGGGACAGGGGAACAATGAGCAGTTCTTC. Amino acid sequence: CASSQSITGQGNNEQFF.

The CDR3 DNA reads as TGTGCCAGCAGCCCTGGACCGGGGAGCTCTGGAAACACCATATATTTT. This gives the protein CASSPGPGSSGNTIYF. The V gene is TRBV7-2, the J gene TRBJ1-3; D gene unclear. In germline, CDR1 is SGHTA, CDR2 FQGNSA. The CDR3 spans 16 residues. Trimming shortened V by 5 bases and J by 0 bases, and 14 bases separated the two germline ends.

The rearrangement links TRBV5-1 to TRBJ2-7; 7 bases are shared with TRBD1. From germline, CDR1 is SGHRS and CDR2 YFSETQ. V was clipped by 0 bases and J by 4 bases; unmatched bases: 4. The CDR3 has 14 residues. The CDR3 region has the DNA TGCGCCAGCAGCTTGGAGTCAGGGGGATACGAGCAGTACTTC. Its protein product is CASSLESGGYEQYF. The variable domain in full, completed from reference TRBV5-1 and TRBJ2-7, reads KAGVTQTPRYLIKTRGQQVTLSCSPISGHRSVSWYQQTPGQGLQFLFEYFSETQRNKGNFPGRFSGRQFSNSRSEMNVSTLELGDSALYLCASSLESGGYEQYFGPGTRLTVT.

The V gene is TRBV6-6, the J gene TRBJ1-2; no firm D call. The CDR3 consists of 12 residues. Trimming removed 8 bases at V and 8 bases at J, with 15 bases between. Germline V lookup: CDR1 MNHNY, CDR2 SVGAGI (reference sequence). DNA for the CDR3: TGTGCCAGCTCATCCGGAGGTTCGGGCTACACCTTC. This translates into CASSSGGSGYTF.

The chain recombines TRBV7-8 with TRBJ2-3, with a tentative D call TRBD2 (5 bases). V lost 5 bases and J 0 bases, leaving 15 bases between the germline ends. Germline V lookup: CDR1 SGHVS, CDR2 FQNEAQ. The CDR3 covers 16 residues. In DNA, the CDR3 is TGTGCCAGCAGCCCCCTCCGTGGCGGGAGCACAGATACGCAGTATTTT. Encoded protein: CASSPLRGGSTDTQYF.

The chain recombines TRBV7-2 with TRBJ1-3, with D maybe TRBD1 (5 bases). V shed 5 bases and J shed 2 bases, with 16 bases lying between them. The CDR3 contains 16 residues. In germline, CDR1 is SGHTA, CDR2 FQGNSA. CDR3 nucleotide sequence: TGTGCCAGCAGCCGGGCGGCAGGGCGGACTGGAAACACCATATATTTT. This codes for CASSRAAGRTGNTIYF.